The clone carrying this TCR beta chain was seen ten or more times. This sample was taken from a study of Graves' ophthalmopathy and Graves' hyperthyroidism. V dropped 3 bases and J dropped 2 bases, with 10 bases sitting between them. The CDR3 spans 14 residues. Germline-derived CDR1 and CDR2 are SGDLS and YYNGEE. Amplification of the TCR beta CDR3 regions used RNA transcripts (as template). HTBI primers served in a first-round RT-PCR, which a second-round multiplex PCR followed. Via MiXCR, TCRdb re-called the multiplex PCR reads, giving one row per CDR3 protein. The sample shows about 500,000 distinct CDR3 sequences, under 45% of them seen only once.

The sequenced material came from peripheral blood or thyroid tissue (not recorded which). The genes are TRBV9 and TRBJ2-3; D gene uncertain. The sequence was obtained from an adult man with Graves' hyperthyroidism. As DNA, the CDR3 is TGTGCCAGCAGCGGTCTACACCCCACAGATACGCAGTATTTT. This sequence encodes CASSGLHPTDTQYF.